These 26 T cell receptor beta chains share one sample of origin, sequenced in a study of CD8 T cells in ankylosing spondylitis. Each CDR3 protein is one row after TCRdb ran MiXCR on the 5' RACE reads. The data contain some 39,000 distinct CDR3 sequences, around 10% of them seen just once; the ten biggest clones take up 20% to 25%. Sequencing was carried out using synovial fluid, either unsorted or a sorted T cell fraction (not recorded which). The receptors here all came from a male donor with ankylosing spondylitis.

The chain joins TRBV11-3 to TRBJ2-1; 9 bases line up with TRBD1. V trimming: 2 bases; J trimming: 7 bases; junction bases outside the gene matches: 6. Germline CDR1 reads SGHNT; CDR2 reads YENEEA. The length of the CDR3 is 15 residues. The CDR3 region is CASSLNRGQGNEQFF. As DNA, the CDR3 is TGTGCCAGCAGCTTAAACCGCGGACAGGGGAATGAGCAGTTCTTC. The whole variable domain, filled in from reference TRBV11-3 and TRBJ2-1, reads EAGVVQSPRYKIIEKKQPVAFWCNPISGHNTLYWYLQNLGQGPELLIRYENEEAVDDSQLPKDRFSAERLKGVDSTLKIQPAELGDSAVYLCASSLNRGQGNEQFFGPGTRLTVL.

The table lists this clonotype with a few counts. This chain links TRBV7-8 with TRBJ2-7; D is perhaps TRBD2 (6 bases). The germline gives CDR1 SGHVS, CDR2 FQNEAQ. CDR3 length: 15 residues. V lost 3 bases and J lost 3, with 15 bases in between. For the CDR3, the DNA is TGTGCCAGCAGCTTCGGGAGTACGGGAAACTACGAGCAGTACTTC. Encoded protein: CASSFGSTGNYEQYF.

This clonotype was recorded a few times. The chain recombines TRBV7-2 with TRBJ2-7; no firm D call. This CDR3 has 14 amino acids. In germline, CDR1 is SGHTA, CDR2 FQGNSA. With 5 bases removed from V and 3 bases from J, the gap between germline ends came to 14 bases. The CDR3 nucleotides read TGTGCCAGCAGCGTGGTGTTTGGTTACTACGAGCAGTACTTC. Amino acid sequence: CASSVVFGYYEQYF.

This clonotype is judged medium-sized. The chain employs TRBV29-1 and TRBJ2-4; the match to TRBD2 covers 11 bases. The CDR3 is 14 residues long. V trimming: 4 bases; J trimming: 9 bases; junction bases outside the gene matches: 8. Germline V gene sequence: CDR1 SQVTM, CDR2 ANQGSEA. The CDR3 DNA follows: TGCAGCGTTGGTAGCGGGAGGGTGAGGGCCATTCAGTACTTC. It specifies CSVGSGRVRAIQYF.

Concerning this clonotype: A much larger clone differs from this one at a single base, so this may be a read error. This sequence joins TRBV9 and TRBJ1-4; possible D gene TRBD1, 6 bases. The CDR3 is 15 residues long. The V gene's germline CDR1 is SGDLS and CDR2 YYNGEE. The CDR3 sequence: CASSAGHATIEKLFF. CDR3 bases: TGTGCCAGCAGCGCGGGACATGCAACTATTGAAAAACTGTTTTTT.

This rearrangement joins TRBV6-1 to TRBJ1-2; weak D call: TRBD1 (6 bases). The V gene's germline CDR1 is MNHNS and CDR2 SASEGT. Trimming pared 5 bases from V and 0 bases from J, leaving 13 bases between. CDR3 length: 15 residues. The CDR3 nucleotides are TGTGCCAGCAGTCAGAACAGGGTCTCTAACTATGGCTACACCTTC. It specifies CASSQNRVSNYGYTF.

In its sample, this clonotype was seen many times. The rearrangement links TRBV15 to TRBJ1-1, with 8 bases fitting TRBD1. CDR3 length equals 16 residues. CDR1 is LNHNV and CDR2 is YYDKDF in the germline V gene (reference sequence). After removal of 6 bases from V and 6 bases from J, the junction contained 15 bases not matched to a gene. Here the CDR3 DNA reads TGTGCCACCAGTAGTACTTACAGGGGGAAGAAGGCTGAAGCTTTCTTT. Translated, it gives CATSSTYRGKKAEAFF.

The chain recombines TRBV29-1 with TRBJ2-3; unclear D gene. CDR3 size: 11 residues. Trimming left V 6 bases short and J 2 bases short, with 6 bases between. Germline lookup yields CDR1 SQVTM and CDR2 ANQGSEA. The CDR3 here is CSVEYTDTQYF. In nucleotides, the CDR3 is TGCAGCGTCGAATACACAGATACGCAGTATTTT.

This clonotype was seen only a few times. The V and J genes are TRBV10-1 and TRBJ2-7; D is unclear. This CDR3 contains 14 residues. V was pared by 0 bases and J by 5 bases, with 11 bases between. CDR1 is WNHNN, CDR2 SYGVQD, per germline (reference sequence). The CDR3, as DNA: TGCGCCAGCAGTGAGTCCTGGAAAACCCACGAGCAGTACTTC. It yields the protein CASSESWKTHEQYF.

This clonotype was detected a few times. The rearrangement uses TRBV4-2 and TRBJ2-3; no definite D call. V was trimmed by 1 base and J by 0 bases, leaving 11 bases between them. Germline V gene data show CDR1 as LGHNA and CDR2 as YNFKEQ. CDR3 length: 16 residues. DNA of the CDR3: TGTGCCAGCAGCCAAGCGCTAGGCGGAAGCACAGATACGCAGTATTTT. Protein sequence: CASSQALGGSTDTQYF.

The chain uses TRBV7-6 and TRBJ2-5; a weak D match, TRBD2 (6 bases). Trimming took 0 bases from V and 5 from J, leaving 10 bases between them. This CDR3 has 14 amino acids. In germline, CDR1 is SGHVS, CDR2 FNYEAQ. CDR3 loop: CASSLAVSGETQYF. The CDR3 region has the DNA TGTGCCAGCAGCTTAGCAGTGAGCGGGGAGACCCAGTACTTC.

This chain connects TRBV7-2 to TRBJ1-1, with D perhaps TRBD1 (5 bases). The CDR3 is 16 amino acids. V dropped 3 bases and J dropped 2 bases, with 16 bases sitting between them. Germline V CDR1 and CDR2: SGHTA, FQGNSA. CDR3 sequence: CASSFIRRGSNTEAFF. The CDR3 bases are TGTGCCAGCAGCTTTATAAGACGGGGGAGTAACACTGAAGCTTTCTTT. Supplemented by reference TRBV7-2 and TRBJ1-1, the full variable domain reads GAGVSQSPSNKVTEKGKDVELRCDPISGHTALYWYRQSLGQGLEFLIYFQGNSAPDKSGLPSDRFSAERTGGSVSTLTIQRTQQEDSAVYLCASSFIRRGSNTEAFFGQGTRLTVV.

This clonotype appeared many times. CDR3 sequence: CASSLGGQGYEQYF. The CDR3 nucleotides read TGTGCCAGCAGCCTGGGGGGACAGGGCTACGAGCAGTACTTC. V gene TRBV7-6 combines with J gene TRBJ2-7, with TRBD1 identical over 9 bases. Germline V gene lookup returns CDR1 SGHVS and CDR2 FNYEAQ. J was trimmed by 3 bases and V by 5 bases; bases with no gene match: 5. This CDR3 is built from 14 residues.

Many counts were recorded for this clonotype. The J gene is TRBJ2-7, the V gene TRBV12-3 or TRBV12-4, with unresolved D. The CDR3 covers 12 residues. Trimming shortened V by 3 bases and J by 3 bases, and 6 bases separated the two germline ends. The chain's CDR3 is CASSFSYYEQYF. The CDR3 nucleotides are TGTGCCAGCAGTTTTTCGTACTACGAGCAGTACTTC.

The chain employs TRBV20-1 and TRBJ2-1, with TRBD2 identical over 12 bases. Per germline, CDR1 DFQATT and CDR2 SNEGSKA (reference sequence). V lost 6 bases to trimming and J lost 6 bases; unmatched junction nucleotides: 3. The CDR3 sequence is 13 residues long. In DNA, the CDR3 is TGCAGTGCCCTAGCGGGAGGGCCCAATGAGCAGTTCTTC. Translation gives CSALAGGPNEQFF.

This clonotype was counted a few times. This sequence joins TRBV5-1 and TRBJ2-1, with 7 nucleotides matching TRBD1. Trimming at V came to 4 bases and at J to 5 bases, leaving 9 bases not matched to a gene. The CDR3 runs 15 residues. The V gene's germline CDR1 is SGHRS and CDR2 YFSETQ. CDR3 nucleotides: TGCGCCAGCAGCCCGTACGAGGGGGCCAACAATGAGCAGTTCTTC. It encodes CASSPYEGANNEQFF.

This clonotype occurred many times. The chain is built from TRBV3-1 and TRBJ2-2; 9 bases align to TRBD2. The CDR3 runs 16 residues. The germline V gene has CDR1 LGHDT and CDR2 YNNKEL (reference sequence). Trimming took 8 bases from V and 2 from J; bases not matched to a gene: 9. CDR3 sequence reads: CASPGRGRDNTGELFF. CDR3 DNA: TGTGCCAGCCCCGGCCGCGGGAGGGACAACACCGGGGAGCTGTTTTTT.

The table lists this clonotype with a few counts. This sequence joins TRBV11-1 and TRBJ2-3, with TRBD2 identical over 10 bases. The junction had 10 bases not matched to a gene; V was cut back by 2 bases and J by 2 bases. The CDR3 contains 18 residues. Germline values: CDR1 SGHAT, CDR2 FQDESV (reference sequence). CDR3 sequence: CASSLLAGAGKDTDTQYF. CDR3 in DNA: TGTGCCAGCAGCTTACTAGCGGGAGCAGGGAAAGACACAGATACGCAGTATTTT.

V usage is TRBV6-2 or TRBV6-3 and J usage is TRBJ2-7; D not certain. V lost 1 base and J lost 6, with 4 bases in between. The CDR3 covers 11 residues. CDR1 and CDR2 from the germline V gene are MNHEY and SVGEGT. CDR3 coding DNA: TGTGCCAGCAGTTACTGGAGCGAGCAGTACTTC. Its translation is CASSYWSEQYF.

This clonotype has more than one count but fewer than ten. The rearrangement uses TRBV6-2 or TRBV6-3 and TRBJ2-1; TRBD2 agrees at 9 bases. The ends lost 6 bases at V and 8 bases at J; junction bases unmatched: 5. Per the germline V gene, CDR1 is MNHEY and CDR2 is SVGEGT. The CDR3 is 13 amino acids. CDR3: CASRREGQDEQFF. The CDR3 DNA follows: TGTGCCAGCAGGCGGGAGGGCCAGGATGAGCAGTTCTTC.

This clonotype was seen many times. The gene calls are TRBV30 and TRBJ1-2, with D unclear. V was shortened by 5 bases and J by 8 bases, with 21 bases between the two germline ends. Germline V gives CDR1 GTSNPN, CDR2 SVGIG (reference sequence). This CDR3 contains 14 residues. The CDR3 nucleotides are TGTGCCTGGGGCCAACCGACGACGAATTGGGGCTACACCTTC. This translates into CAWGQPTTNWGYTF.

This clonotype has only a few counts. The V call is TRBV10-3, the J call TRBJ2-7; 8 nucleotides match TRBD2. The V gene's germline CDR1 is ENHRY and CDR2 SYGVKD. The CDR3 has 15 amino acids. V lost 7 bases, J lost 6 bases, and 14 bases stayed unmatched. Here the CDR3 DNA reads TGTGCCATCACCCGACGGGTAGCGGGAACTCGCGAGCAGTACTTC. It encodes CAITRRVAGTREQYF.

V is TRBV2 and J is TRBJ2-7; D is possibly TRBD1 or TRBD2 (5 bases each). The CDR3 has 13 amino acids. CDR1 and CDR2 from the germline V gene are SNHLY and FYNNEI. Trimming cost V 4 bases and J 3 bases, with 10 bases left between them. The CDR3 reads CASSGDGDYEQYF. CDR3 nucleotide sequence: TGTGCCAGCAGTGGGGACGGGGACTACGAGCAGTACTTC.

The gene calls are TRBV16 and TRBJ1-2; no firm D call. This CDR3 spans 14 amino acids. Germline CDR1 and CDR2: KGHSY and FQNENV. The V and J ends lost 0 bases and 6 bases respectively, with 11 bases between them. CDR3 sequence reads: CASSQSAVSDGYTF. In nucleotides, the CDR3 is TGTGCCAGCAGCCAATCGGCAGTTAGTGATGGCTACACCTTC.

The sample holds many counts of this clonotype. The gene calls are TRBV7-8 and TRBJ2-7, with 7 positions matching TRBD1. Germline trimming cut 0 bases from V and 0 bases from J; bases unmatched to any gene: 5. CDR1 SGHVS and CDR2 FQNEAQ come from the germline V gene. The CDR3 has 16 amino acids. The CDR3 nucleotides read TGTGCCAGCAGCTTAGCCGGCAGGGACAGCTCCTACGAGCAGTACTTC. Residues: CASSLAGRDSSYEQYF. The complete variable domain, with remaining parts taken from reference TRBV7-8 and TRBJ2-7, reads GAGVSQSPRYKVAKRGQDVALRCDPISGHVSLFWYQQALGQGPEFLTYFQNEAQLDKSGLPSDRFFAERPEGSVSTLKIQRTQQEDSAVYLCASSLAGRDSSYEQYFGPGTRLTVT.

This clonotype has ten or more counts. The CDR3 loop is CASSQADIGRTGELFF. As DNA, the CDR3 is TGTGCCAGCAGCCAAGCTGACATCGGGCGCACCGGGGAGCTGTTTTTT. The rearrangement joins TRBV3-1 to TRBJ2-2; the D is unclear. Germline V gene data show CDR1 as LGHDT and CDR2 as YNNKEL (reference sequence). The CDR3 is 16 amino acids. Trimming removed 1 base from V and 4 bases from J, with 13 bases in between.